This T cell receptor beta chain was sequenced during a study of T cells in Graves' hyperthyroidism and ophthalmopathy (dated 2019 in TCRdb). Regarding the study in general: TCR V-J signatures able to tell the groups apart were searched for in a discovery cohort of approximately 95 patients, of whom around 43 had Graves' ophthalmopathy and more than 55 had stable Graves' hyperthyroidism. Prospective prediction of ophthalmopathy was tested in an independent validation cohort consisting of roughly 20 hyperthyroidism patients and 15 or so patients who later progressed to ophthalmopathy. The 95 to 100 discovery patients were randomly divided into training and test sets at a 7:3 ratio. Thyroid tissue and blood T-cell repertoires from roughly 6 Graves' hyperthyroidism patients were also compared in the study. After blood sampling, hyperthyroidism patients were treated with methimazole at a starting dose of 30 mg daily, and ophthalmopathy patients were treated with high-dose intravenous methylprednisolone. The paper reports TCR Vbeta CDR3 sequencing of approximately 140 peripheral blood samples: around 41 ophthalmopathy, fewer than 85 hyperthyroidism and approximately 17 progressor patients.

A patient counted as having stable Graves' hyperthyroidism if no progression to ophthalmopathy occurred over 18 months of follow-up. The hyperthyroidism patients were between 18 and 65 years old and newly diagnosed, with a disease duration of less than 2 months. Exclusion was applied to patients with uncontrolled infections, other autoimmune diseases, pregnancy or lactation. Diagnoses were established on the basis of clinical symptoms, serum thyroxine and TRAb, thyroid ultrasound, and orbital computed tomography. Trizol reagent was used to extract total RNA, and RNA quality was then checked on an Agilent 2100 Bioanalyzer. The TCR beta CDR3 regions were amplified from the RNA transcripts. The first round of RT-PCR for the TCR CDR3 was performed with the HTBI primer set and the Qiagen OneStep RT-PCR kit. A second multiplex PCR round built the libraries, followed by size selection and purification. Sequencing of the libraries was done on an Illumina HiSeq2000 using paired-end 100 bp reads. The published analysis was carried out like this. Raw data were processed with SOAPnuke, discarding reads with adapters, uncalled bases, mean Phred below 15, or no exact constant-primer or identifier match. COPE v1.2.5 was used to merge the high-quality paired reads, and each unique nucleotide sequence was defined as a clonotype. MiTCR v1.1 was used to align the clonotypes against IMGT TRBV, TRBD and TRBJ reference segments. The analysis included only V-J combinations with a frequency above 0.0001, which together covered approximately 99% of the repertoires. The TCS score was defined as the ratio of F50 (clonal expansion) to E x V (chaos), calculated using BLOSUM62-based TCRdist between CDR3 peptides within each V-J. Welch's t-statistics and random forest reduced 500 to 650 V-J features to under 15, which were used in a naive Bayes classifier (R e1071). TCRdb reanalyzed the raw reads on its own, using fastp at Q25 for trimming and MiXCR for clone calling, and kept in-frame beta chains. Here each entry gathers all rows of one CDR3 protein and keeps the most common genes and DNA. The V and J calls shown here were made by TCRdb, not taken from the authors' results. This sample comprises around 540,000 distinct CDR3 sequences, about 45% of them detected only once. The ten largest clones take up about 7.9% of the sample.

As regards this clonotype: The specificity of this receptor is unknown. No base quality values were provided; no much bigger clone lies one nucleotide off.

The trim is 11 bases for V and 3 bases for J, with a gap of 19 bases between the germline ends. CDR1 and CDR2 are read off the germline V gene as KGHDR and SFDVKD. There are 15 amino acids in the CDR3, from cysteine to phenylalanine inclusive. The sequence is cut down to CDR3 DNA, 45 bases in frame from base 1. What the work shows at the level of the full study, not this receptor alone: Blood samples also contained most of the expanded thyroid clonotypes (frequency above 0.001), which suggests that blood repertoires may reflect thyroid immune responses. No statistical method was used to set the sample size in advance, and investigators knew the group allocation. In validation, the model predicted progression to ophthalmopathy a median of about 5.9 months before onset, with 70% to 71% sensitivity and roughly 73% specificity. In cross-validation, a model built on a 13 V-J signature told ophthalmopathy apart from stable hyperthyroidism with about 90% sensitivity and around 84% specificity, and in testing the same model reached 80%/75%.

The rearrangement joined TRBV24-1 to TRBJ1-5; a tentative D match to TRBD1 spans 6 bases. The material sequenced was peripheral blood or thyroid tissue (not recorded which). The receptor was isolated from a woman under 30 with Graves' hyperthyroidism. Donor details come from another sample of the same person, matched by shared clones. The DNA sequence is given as TGTGCCAGCAGAACAGGACAGTTATCCAATCAGCCCCAGCATTTT. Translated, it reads CASRTGQLSNQPQHF.